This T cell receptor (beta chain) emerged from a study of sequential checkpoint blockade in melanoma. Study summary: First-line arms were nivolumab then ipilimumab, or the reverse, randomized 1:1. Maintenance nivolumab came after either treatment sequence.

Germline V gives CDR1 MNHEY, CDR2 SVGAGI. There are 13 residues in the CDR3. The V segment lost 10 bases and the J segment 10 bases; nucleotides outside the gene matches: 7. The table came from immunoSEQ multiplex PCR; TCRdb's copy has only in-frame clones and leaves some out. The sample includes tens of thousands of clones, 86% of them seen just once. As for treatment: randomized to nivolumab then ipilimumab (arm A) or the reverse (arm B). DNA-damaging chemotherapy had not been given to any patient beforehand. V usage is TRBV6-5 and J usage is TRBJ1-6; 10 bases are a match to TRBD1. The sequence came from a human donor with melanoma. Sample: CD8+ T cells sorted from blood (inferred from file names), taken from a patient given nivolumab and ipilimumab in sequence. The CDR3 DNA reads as TGTGCCACGGCTGGGACAGGGGACTCACCCCTCCACTTT. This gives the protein CATAGTGDSPLHF.